A selection of T cell receptor beta chains follows, all from one sample in a study of beta chain features in type 1 diabetes. The repertoire was sequenced with immunoSEQ multiplex PCR; TCRdb's copy has only in-frame clones and lacks some. Of fewer than 150,000 clones listed, 6% to 7.5% are singletons. The sequencing sample was made of central memory CD4+ T cells from blood. Receptors originate from a woman aged 25 to 39 in good health. Each CDR3 is given without its conserved first and last residue. Clone sizes are given selectively: once, few, many, or a class where the clone is expanded.

.	TRBV6-1	TRBJ2-1	ASSERTSGANEQF
.	TRBV11-2	TRBJ2-1	ASSKTSGRANGAYNEQF
few	TRBV18	TRBJ1-5	ASSTSGTGGQPQH
.	TRBV30	TRBJ1-1	AWSVARAAF
few	TRBV4-3	TRBJ1-3	ASSQDIEDTIY
few	TRBV13	TRBJ2-7	ASSLAGLQQY
.	TRBV2	TRBJ2-7	ASIIGDSTYEQY
.	TRBV7-9	.	ASSLGADTEQY
.	TRBV9	TRBJ1-2	ASGPGQDVYGYT
.	TRBV19	TRBJ2-5	ASSAGSGSLKTQY
few	TRBV6-1	TRBJ2-4	AAWGGVAKNIQY
.	TRBV7-3	TRBJ2-2	ASSPSPLIAGGSTGELF
few	TRBV4-2	TRBJ1-1	ASSQLDRGGTEAF
.	TRBV7-3	TRBJ2-1	ASSQLSRIGGSEQF
few	TRBV6-5	TRBJ2-2	ASRPGTVTGELF
few	TRBV18	TRBJ1-2	ASSLDGANYGYT
few	TRBV28	TRBJ2-7	ASSLEGYEQY
.	TRBV18	TRBJ2-3	ASSGRTGGDTQY
few	TRBV11-3	TRBJ2-1	ASSSGTSGSHEQF
few	TRBV7-2	TRBJ1-4	ASSLNGGTATNEKLF
.	TRBV7-9	TRBJ1-2	ASSLDRANYGYT
few	TRBV5-1	TRBJ2-3	ASSLIGTQY
.	TRBV2	TRBJ2-3	ASRRTSGRTDTQY
.	TRBV2	TRBJ1-1	ASRGGQLNTEAF
many	TRBV19	TRBJ2-1	ASSMEAGGPHEQF
.	TRBV28	TRBJ2-5	ASSLLIAGVWETQY
many	TRBV4-3	TRBJ2-1	ASSQVWTSGTRFNEQF
few	TRBV5-1	TRBJ2-7	ASSLSGNYEQY
.	TRBV29-1	TRBJ2-7	SVGGGNRQEGQY
few	TRBV7-9	TRBJ2-1	ASSLRGGSKFGEQF